The next 28 T cell receptor beta chains were all read from a single sample in a study of T cell repertoires in cytomegalovirus infection. These receptors have no identified antigens. TCRdb ran MiXCR on the reads and lists one entry per CDR3 protein. The data hold fewer than 350,000 distinct CDR3 sequences, with about 29% observed a single time. Specimen: cultured PBMCs, collected from culture after CMV antigen stimulation. All receptors come from a human donor in good health (CMV status not recorded). Some clones in this sample may be carry-over from other donors' samples.

This clonotype has a handful of counts. V and J are TRBV4-2 and TRBJ2-1; 9 nucleotides agree with TRBD2. Looked up from germline, CDR1 is LGHNA and CDR2 is YNFKEQ. There are 15 residues in the CDR3. The V and J ends lost 6 bases and 0 bases, in that order; junction bases with no gene match: 3. The CDR3 loop is CASRKLAGSYNEQFF. CDR3 bases: TGTGCCAGCAGGAAACTAGCGGGCTCCTACAATGAGCAGTTCTTC.

This clonotype has a handful of counts. The chain is built from TRBV12-3 or TRBV12-4 and TRBJ1-2; D is unresolved. Trimming took 7 bases from V and 4 from J, leaving 16 bases between them. The CDR3 consists of 14 residues. The DNA for the CDR3 is TGTGCCAGCACCCTGGGAGGGAGTTTCTATGGCTACACCTTC. Its translation: CASTLGGSFYGYTF.

There are many counts of this clonotype. V is TRBV7-2 and J is TRBJ2-1; D tentatively fits TRBD1 or TRBD2 (6 bases each). V gave up 5 bases and J gave up 9 bases, with 23 bases separating them. CDR3 length equals 16 residues. In germline, CDR1 is SGHTA, CDR2 FQGNSA. The CDR3 DNA sequence: TGTGCCAGCAGCATCGATCAGGCGGGACAAGGCGGTGAGCAGTTCTTC. Amino acids: CASSIDQAGQGGEQFF.

This clonotype occurred a few times. The chain combines TRBV28 with TRBJ2-7; possible D gene TRBD2, 7 bases. Germline V gene data show CDR1 as MDHEN and CDR2 as SYDVKM. V dropped 4 bases and J dropped 3 bases, with 16 bases sitting between them. The CDR3 has 15 amino acids. The CDR3 region is CASSSPGGAVYEQYF. The CDR3 region has the DNA TGTGCCAGCAGTTCCCCGGGGGGCGCAGTCTACGAGCAGTACTTC.

The chain recombines TRBV6-1 with TRBJ2-1; 8 bases fit TRBD1. This CDR3 region has 15 residues. Germline lookup yields CDR1 MNHNS and CDR2 SASEGT. The trim removed 5 bases at V and 4 bases at J, leaving 7 bases unmatched. The CDR3 DNA reads TGTGCCAGCAGTAGGGACAGGCTTTCTTACAATGAGCAGTTCTTC. Translation: CASSRDRLSYNEQFF.

The genes are TRBV25-1 and TRBJ1-2; perhaps TRBD1 as D (5 bases). V dropped 6 bases and J dropped 3 bases, with 26 bases sitting between them. This CDR3 is 18 amino acids long. Germline V gene sequence: CDR1 MGHDK, CDR2 SYGVNS. CDR3 amino acids: CASRGQKRGHWGYYGYTF. As DNA, the CDR3 is TGTGCCAGCAGGGGCCAAAAACGGGGCCACTGGGGATACTATGGCTACACCTTC.

This chain connects TRBV11-2 to TRBJ2-7, with D maybe TRBD1 (5 bases). Germline V gives CDR1 SGHAT, CDR2 FQNNGV. CDR3 length: 14 residues. The V and J ends lost 4 bases and 6 bases respectively, with 16 bases between them. CDR3 residues: CASSYGKGVGEQYF. The CDR3, as DNA: TGTGCCAGCAGCTATGGGAAAGGGGTCGGCGAGCAGTACTTC.

The genes are TRBV20-1 and TRBJ2-7; 12 nucleotides align to TRBD2. This CDR3 is 14 amino acids long. The V gene end was trimmed by 4 bases and the J gene end by 3 bases; junction bases not matched to a gene: 4. Looked up from germline, CDR1 is DFQATT and CDR2 is SNEGSKA (reference sequence). This chain's CDR3 is CSANKLAGGYEQYF. The CDR3 DNA is TGCAGTGCTAATAAACTAGCGGGAGGCTACGAGCAGTACTTC.

V and J are TRBV15 and TRBJ1-2; D might be TRBD1 (5 bases). Germline CDR1 reads LNHNV; CDR2 reads YYDKDF (reference sequence). Trimming left V 1 base short and J 1 base short, with 10 bases between. This CDR3 is 15 amino acids long. CDR3: CATSRGRGFNYGYTF. The CDR3 DNA reads TGTGCCACCAGCAGAGGAAGGGGTTTTAACTATGGCTACACCTTC.

There are many counts of this clonotype. This sequence joins TRBV28 and TRBJ2-7; 9 bases are shared with TRBD2. The CDR3 totals 15 residues. In germline, CDR1 is MDHEN, CDR2 SYDVKM. V gave up 4 bases and J gave up 2 bases; unmatched junction bases: 6. CDR3 loop: CASSWQASGTYEQYF. CDR3 nucleotides: TGTGCCAGCAGTTGGCAGGCTAGCGGGACCTACGAGCAGTACTTC.

The chain uses TRBV20-1 and TRBJ2-5; possibly TRBD1 for D (6 bases). The CDR3 length is 12 residues. CDR1 DFQATT and CDR2 SNEGSKA come from the germline V gene (reference sequence). V lost 8 bases and J 2 bases, leaving 12 bases between the germline ends. The CDR3 DNA reads as TGCAGTCCCAGGGGTACTCAAGAGACCCAGTACTTC. Residues: CSPRGTQETQYF.

This chain joins TRBV13 and TRBJ1-4, with 8 nucleotides matching TRBD1. This CDR3 has 14 residues. J was trimmed by 6 bases and V by 3 bases; bases with no gene match: 3. Germline lookup yields CDR1 PRHDT and CDR2 FYEKMQ (reference sequence). The CDR3 DNA is TGTGCCAGCAGCTTGGGCAGGGGGCATGAAAAACTGTTTTTT. It encodes CASSLGRGHEKLFF. Based on the CDR3 plus reference TRBV13 and TRBJ1-4, the full variable domain is AAGVIQSPRHLIKEKRETATLKCYPIPRHDTVYWYQQGPGQDPQFLISFYEKMQSDKGSIPDRFSAQQFSDYHSELNMSSLELGDSALYFCASSLGRGHEKLFFGSGTQLSVL.

The table lists this clonotype with many counts. The chain employs TRBV6-1 and TRBJ2-5; D may be TRBD2 (6 bases). Trimming took off 8 bases at V and 4 bases at J, with 20 bases between the two ends. This CDR3 is built from 15 residues. Germline CDR1 reads MNHNS; CDR2 reads SASEGT. CDR3 region: CASSRGGEGGETQYF. DNA for the CDR3: TGTGCCAGCTCGCGTGGGGGAGAGGGAGGAGAGACCCAGTACTTC.

This clonotype was detected many times. V usage is TRBV11-2 and J usage is TRBJ2-7; D is uncertain. V was cut by 3 bases and J by 1 base, with 10 bases left in between. The V gene's germline CDR1 is SGHAT and CDR2 FQNNGV. This CDR3 spans 14 amino acids. For the CDR3, the DNA is TGTGCCAGCAGCTTCCGGACCGCATCCTACGAGCAGTACTTC. It specifies CASSFRTASYEQYF.

This clonotype was seen a single time. A read error may explain this, as a much larger clone is one base away. The chain uses TRBV13 and TRBJ2-3, with TRBD2 as a possible D gene (6 bases). This CDR3 has 16 amino acids. V gave up 5 bases and J gave up 3 bases, with 18 bases separating them. CDR1 and CDR2 from the germline V gene are PRHDT and FYEKMQ (reference sequence). For the CDR3, the DNA is TGTGCCAGCAGCAAGACTAGTGTGAGGGGAACAGATACGCAGTATTTT. Protein: CASSKTSVRGTDTQYF.

This clonotype occurred a few times. The rearrangement uses TRBV10-3 and TRBJ2-3; D is unclear. This CDR3 is 16 amino acids long. Germline CDR1 ENHRY, CDR2 SYGVKD. V lost 0 bases to trimming and J lost 1 base, with 11 bases between them. The CDR3 nucleotides read TGTGCCATCAGTGAGTCAGGGTACCGAGGCACAGATACGCAGTATTTT. This sequence encodes CAISESGYRGTDTQYF.

This clonotype was seen more than once but under ten times. The V call is TRBV7-3, the J call TRBJ2-3; 9 bases fit TRBD2. CDR1 and CDR2 from the germline V gene are SGHTA and FQGTGA. The CDR3 contains 15 residues. Trimming took 3 bases from V and 4 from J; bases not matched to a gene: 5. The CDR3: CASSLAGGPADTQYF. The CDR3 DNA reads TGTGCCAGCAGCTTGGCGGGAGGGCCGGCAGATACGCAGTATTTT.

This clonotype was detected only a few times. The chain combines TRBV7-8 with TRBJ2-3; 9 bases match TRBD2. The CDR3 extends over 16 amino acids. Unmatched junction bases numbered 10, after V lost 5 bases and J lost 4 bases. Germline values: CDR1 SGHVS, CDR2 FQNEAQ. In nucleotides, the CDR3 is TGTGCCAGCAGCGTCGGGGGGCTAGCGGGGCCAGATACGCAGTATTTT. This translates into CASSVGGLAGPDTQYF.

This clonotype was seen only a few times. The CDR3 DNA reads as TGTGCCAGCAGCCCGACAAGCTCTGGGGCCAACGTCCTGACTTTC. Translating it yields CASSPTSSGANVLTF. This chain links TRBV6-1 with TRBJ2-6; unclear D gene. The CDR3 extends over 15 amino acids. Germline CDR1 and CDR2: MNHNS and SASEGT. V was pared by 6 bases and J by 0 bases, with 9 bases between.

This clonotype was seen at least ten times. J is TRBJ2-3 and V is TRBV18; D gene unclear. This CDR3 region has 13 residues. The V end was cut by 3 bases, the J end by 4 bases, with 8 bases between. CDR1 KGHSH and CDR2 LQKENI come from the germline V gene. The CDR3 DNA reads TGTGCCAGCTCACCGGAACCGGCAGATACGCAGTATTTT. As protein: CASSPEPADTQYF.

Many counts were recorded for this clonotype. This sequence joins TRBV6-1 and TRBJ2-5; TRBD2 aligns across 10 bases. V trimming: 5 bases; J trimming: 1 base; junction bases outside the gene matches: 10. The CDR3 spans 17 residues. Germline V CDR1 and CDR2: MNHNS, SASEGT. The chain's CDR3 is CASSTHPGLAPQETQYF. In DNA form, the CDR3 reads TGTGCCAGCAGTACCCATCCGGGACTAGCGCCCCAAGAGACCCAGTACTTC.

The rearrangement joins TRBV6-2 or TRBV6-3 to TRBJ1-2; TRBD1 agrees at 8 bases. From germline, CDR1 is MNHEY and CDR2 SVGEGT. The CDR3 consists of 12 residues. V lost 4 bases to trimming and J lost 10 bases; unmatched junction nucleotides: 5. This CDR3 reads CASSFWTGYYTF. CDR3 nucleotides: TGTGCCAGCAGTTTCTGGACAGGGTACTACACCTTC.

Only a few counts were recorded for this clonotype. The chain recombines TRBV12-5 with TRBJ2-7; maybe TRBD1 (5 bases). Trimming removed 0 bases from V and 8 bases from J, with 11 bases in between. CDR1 and CDR2 from the germline V gene are LGHNT and FRNRAP. The CDR3 runs 13 residues. The DNA of the CDR3 is TGTGCTAGTGGTTTGGTACAGGAACCCCAGCAGTACTTC. Amino acids: CASGLVQEPQQYF.

V gene TRBV7-3 combines with J gene TRBJ2-1; D possibly corresponds to TRBD2 (6 bases). The CDR3 sequence is 17 residues long. Between the trimmed V and J ends, which lost 4 bases and 5 bases, there was a span of 21 bases. Germline V CDR1 and CDR2: SGHTA, FQGTGA. The CDR3 spells CASSSGRLGRENNEQFF. The CDR3 coding sequence is TGTGCCAGCAGCTCAGGGAGACTAGGGCGGGAAAACAATGAGCAGTTCTTC.

The CDR3 loop reads CASSSRDTNEKLFF. The CDR3 DNA follows: TGTGCCAGCAGCTCCCGGGACACTAATGAAAAACTGTTTTTT. V gene TRBV3-1 combines with J gene TRBJ1-4; the D gene is possibly TRBD1 (5 bases). The CDR3 contains 14 residues. Trimming stripped 5 bases from V and 2 bases from J, with 9 bases between. CDR1 LGHDT and CDR2 YNNKEL come from the germline V gene (reference sequence).

V is TRBV6-2 or TRBV6-3 and J is TRBJ1-1; 12 bases match TRBD1. Trimming at V came to 4 bases and at J to 7 bases, leaving 7 bases not matched to a gene. Per the germline V gene, CDR1 is MNHEY and CDR2 is SVGEGT. The length of the CDR3 is 15 residues. CDR3 loop: CASSSPGQGADEAFF. DNA for the CDR3: TGTGCCAGCAGTTCCCCGGGACAGGGGGCGGATGAAGCTTTCTTT.

A few counts support this clonotype. The chain employs TRBV27 and TRBJ2-3; TRBD2 aligns across 12 bases. The CDR3 contains 16 residues. Germline CDR1 is MNHEY and CDR2 is SMNVEV (reference sequence). V trimming: 2 bases; J trimming: 2 bases; junction bases outside the gene matches: 2. The CDR3 nucleotides read TGTGCCAGCAGTTTAACTAGCGGGAGGTCCACAGATACGCAGTATTTT. It is translated as CASSLTSGRSTDTQYF.

The chain joins TRBV18 to TRBJ2-7; D unresolved. V was shortened by 4 bases and J by 5 bases, with 15 bases between the two germline ends. Germline CDR1 is KGHSH and CDR2 is LQKENI. The length of the CDR3 is 14 residues. The CDR3 loop reads CASSQLGYQNEQYF. CDR3 DNA sequence: TGTGCCAGCTCACAGCTAGGTTACCAGAACGAGCAGTACTTC.